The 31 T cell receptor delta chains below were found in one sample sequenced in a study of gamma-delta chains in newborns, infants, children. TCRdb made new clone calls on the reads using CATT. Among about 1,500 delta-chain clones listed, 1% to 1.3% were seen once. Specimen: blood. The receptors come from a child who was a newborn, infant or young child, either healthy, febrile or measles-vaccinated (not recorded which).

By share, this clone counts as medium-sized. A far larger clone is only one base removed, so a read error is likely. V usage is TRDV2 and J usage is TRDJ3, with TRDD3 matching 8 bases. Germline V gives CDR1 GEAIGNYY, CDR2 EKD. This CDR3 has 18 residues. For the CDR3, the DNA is TGTGCCTGTGGCACCGCCGGGGGATACTCCTGGGACACCCGACAGATGTTTTTC. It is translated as CACGTAGGYSWDTRQMFF.

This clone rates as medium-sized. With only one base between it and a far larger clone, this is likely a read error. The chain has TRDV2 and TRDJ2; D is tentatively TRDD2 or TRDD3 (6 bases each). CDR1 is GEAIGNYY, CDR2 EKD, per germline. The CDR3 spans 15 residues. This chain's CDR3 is CACDSLLPGAAHLFF. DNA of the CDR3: TGTGCCTGTGACTCGCTCCTACCTGGGGCAGCACACCTCTTCTTT.

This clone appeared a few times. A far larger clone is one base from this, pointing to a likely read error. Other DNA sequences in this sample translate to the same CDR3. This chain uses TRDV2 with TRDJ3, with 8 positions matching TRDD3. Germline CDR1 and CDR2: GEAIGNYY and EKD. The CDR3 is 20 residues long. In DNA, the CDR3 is TGTGCCTGTGACACCCTCTTACTGGGGGCTAGCTCCTGGGACACCAGACAGATGTTTTTC. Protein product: CACDTLLLGASSWDTRQMFF.

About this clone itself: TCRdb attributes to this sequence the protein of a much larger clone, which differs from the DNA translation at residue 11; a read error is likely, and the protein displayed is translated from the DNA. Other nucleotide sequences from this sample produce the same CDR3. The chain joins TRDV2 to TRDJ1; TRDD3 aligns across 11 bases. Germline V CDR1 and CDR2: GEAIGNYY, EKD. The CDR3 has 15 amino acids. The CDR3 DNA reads TGTGCCTGTGATGGACTGGGGGATAACACCGGTAAACTCATCTTT. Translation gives CACDGLGDNTGKLIF.

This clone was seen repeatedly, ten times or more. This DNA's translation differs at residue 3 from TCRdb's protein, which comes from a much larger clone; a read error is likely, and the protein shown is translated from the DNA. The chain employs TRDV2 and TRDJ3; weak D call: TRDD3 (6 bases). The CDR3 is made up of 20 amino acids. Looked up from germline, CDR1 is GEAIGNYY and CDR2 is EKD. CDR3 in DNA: TGTGCCCGTGACACCATAGCCTCGGGGATCAGCTCCTGGGACACCCGACAGATGTTTTTC. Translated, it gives CARDTIASGISSWDTRQMFF.

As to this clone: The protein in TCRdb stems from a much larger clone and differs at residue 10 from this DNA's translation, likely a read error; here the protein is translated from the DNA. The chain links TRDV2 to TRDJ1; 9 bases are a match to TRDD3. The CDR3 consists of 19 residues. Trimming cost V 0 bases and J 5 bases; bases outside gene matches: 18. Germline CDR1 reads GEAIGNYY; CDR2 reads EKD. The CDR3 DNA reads TGTGCCTGTGACACCGTCGACTGGGGGAGACCAAGACAAGAGGATAAACTCATCTTT. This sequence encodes CACDTVDWGRPRQEDKLIF.

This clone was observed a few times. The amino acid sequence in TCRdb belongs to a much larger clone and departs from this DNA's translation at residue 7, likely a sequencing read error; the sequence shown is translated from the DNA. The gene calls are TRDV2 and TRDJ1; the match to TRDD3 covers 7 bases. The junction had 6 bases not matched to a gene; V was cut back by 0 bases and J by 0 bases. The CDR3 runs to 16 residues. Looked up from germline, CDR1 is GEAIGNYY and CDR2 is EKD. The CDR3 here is CACDTLMGDDTDKLIF. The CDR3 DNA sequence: TGTGCCTGTGACACCTTAATGGGGGACGACACCGATAAACTCATCTTT.

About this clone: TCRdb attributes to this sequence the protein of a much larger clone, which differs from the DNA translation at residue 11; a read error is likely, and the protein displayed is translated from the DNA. DNA for the CDR3: TGTGCCTGTGACACGTACTGGGGGAGCTCCCGGGACACCCGACAGATGTTTTTC. Its translation: CACDTYWGSSRDTRQMFF. V and J are TRDV2 and TRDJ3; TRDD3 matches at 9 bases. CDR1 is GEAIGNYY and CDR2 is EKD in the germline V gene. The CDR3 covers 18 residues.

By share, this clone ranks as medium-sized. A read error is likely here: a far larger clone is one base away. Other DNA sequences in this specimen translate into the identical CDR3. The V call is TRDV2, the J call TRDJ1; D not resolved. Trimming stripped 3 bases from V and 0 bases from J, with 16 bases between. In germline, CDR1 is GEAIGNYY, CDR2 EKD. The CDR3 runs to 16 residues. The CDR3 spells CACDQVSRTDTDKLIF. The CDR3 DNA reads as TGTGCCTGTGACCAGGTTAGCCGGACGGACACCGATAAACTCATCTTT.

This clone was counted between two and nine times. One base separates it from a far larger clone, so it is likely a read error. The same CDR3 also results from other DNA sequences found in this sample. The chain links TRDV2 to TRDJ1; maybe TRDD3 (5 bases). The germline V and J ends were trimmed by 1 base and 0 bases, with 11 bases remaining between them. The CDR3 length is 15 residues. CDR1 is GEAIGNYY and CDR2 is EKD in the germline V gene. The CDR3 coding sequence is TGTGCCTGTGACACGCTGGGCCCGAACACCGATAAACTCATCTTT. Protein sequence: CACDTLGPNTDKLIF.

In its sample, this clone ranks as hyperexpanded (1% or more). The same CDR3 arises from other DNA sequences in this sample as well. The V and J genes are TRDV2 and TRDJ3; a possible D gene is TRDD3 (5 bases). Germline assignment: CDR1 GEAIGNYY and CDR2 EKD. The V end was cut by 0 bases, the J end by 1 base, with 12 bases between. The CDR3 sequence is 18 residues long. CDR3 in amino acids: CACDTVMGRSWDTRQMFF. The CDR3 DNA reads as TGTGCCTGTGACACCGTGATGGGGAGATCCTGGGACACCCGACAGATGTTTTTC.

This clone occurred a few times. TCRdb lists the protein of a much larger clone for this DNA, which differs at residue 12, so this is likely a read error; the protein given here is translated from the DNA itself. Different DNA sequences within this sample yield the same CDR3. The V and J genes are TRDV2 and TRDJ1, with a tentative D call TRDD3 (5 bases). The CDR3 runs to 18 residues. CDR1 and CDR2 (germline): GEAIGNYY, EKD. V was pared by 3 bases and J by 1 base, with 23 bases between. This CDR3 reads CACDPVGSSEGSTDKLIF. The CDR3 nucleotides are TGTGCCTGTGACCCCGTGGGCAGTTCGGAGGGGAGCACCGATAAACTCATCTTT.

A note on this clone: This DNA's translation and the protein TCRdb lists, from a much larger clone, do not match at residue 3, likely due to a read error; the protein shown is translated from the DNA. The CDR3 loop reads CARDKLGDPSYTDKLIF. In nucleotides, the CDR3 is TGTGCCCGTGACAAACTGGGGGATCCGTCGTACACCGATAAACTCATCTTT. The chain recombines TRDV2 with TRDJ1, with 10 bases that match TRDD3. This CDR3 contains 17 residues. CDR1 and CDR2 from the germline V gene are GEAIGNYY and EKD.

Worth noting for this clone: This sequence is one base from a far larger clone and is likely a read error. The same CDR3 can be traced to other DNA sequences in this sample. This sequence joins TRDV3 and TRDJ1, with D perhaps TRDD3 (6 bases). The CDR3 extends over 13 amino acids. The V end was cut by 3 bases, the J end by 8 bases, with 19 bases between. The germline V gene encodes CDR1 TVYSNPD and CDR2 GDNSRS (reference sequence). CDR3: CALASLLGLKLIF. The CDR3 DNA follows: TGTGCCTTGGCAAGCCTACTGGGCCTGAAACTCATCTTT.

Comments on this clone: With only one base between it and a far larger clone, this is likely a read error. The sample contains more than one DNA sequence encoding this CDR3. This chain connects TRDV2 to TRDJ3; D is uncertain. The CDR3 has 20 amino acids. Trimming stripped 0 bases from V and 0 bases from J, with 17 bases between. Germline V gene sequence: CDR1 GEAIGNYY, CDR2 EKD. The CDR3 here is CACDTIASGISSWDTRQMFF. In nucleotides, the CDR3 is TGTGCCTGTGACACCATAGCCTCGGGTATCAGCTCCTGGGACACCCGACAGATGTTTTTC.

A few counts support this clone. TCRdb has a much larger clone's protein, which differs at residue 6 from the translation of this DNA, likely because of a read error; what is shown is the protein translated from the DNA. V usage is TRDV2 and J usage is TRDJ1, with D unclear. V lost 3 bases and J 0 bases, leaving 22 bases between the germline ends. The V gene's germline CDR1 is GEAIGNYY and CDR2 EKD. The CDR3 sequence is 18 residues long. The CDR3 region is CACDPMGSSEGNTDKLIF. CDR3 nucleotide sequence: TGTGCCTGTGACCCCATGGGCAGTTCGGAAGGGAACACCGATAAACTCATCTTT.

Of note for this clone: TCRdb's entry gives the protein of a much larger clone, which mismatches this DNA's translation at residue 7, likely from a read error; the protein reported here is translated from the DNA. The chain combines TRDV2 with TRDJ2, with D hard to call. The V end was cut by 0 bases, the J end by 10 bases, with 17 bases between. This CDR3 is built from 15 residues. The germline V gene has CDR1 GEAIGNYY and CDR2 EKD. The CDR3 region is CACDTVWASGEQLFF. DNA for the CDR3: TGTGCCTGTGACACCGTGTGGGCCTCGGGAGAACAACTCTTCTTT.

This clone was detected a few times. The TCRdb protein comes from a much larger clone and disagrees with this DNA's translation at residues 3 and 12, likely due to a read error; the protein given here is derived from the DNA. CDR3 loop: CAYDEVLGAPYNDKLIF. The CDR3 DNA follows: TGTGCCTATGACGAAGTACTGGGGGCCCCGTACAACGATAAACTCATCTTT. The gene calls are TRDV2 and TRDJ1, with TRDD3 identical over 8 bases. From germline, CDR1 is GEAIGNYY and CDR2 EKD. CDR3 length: 17 amino acids.

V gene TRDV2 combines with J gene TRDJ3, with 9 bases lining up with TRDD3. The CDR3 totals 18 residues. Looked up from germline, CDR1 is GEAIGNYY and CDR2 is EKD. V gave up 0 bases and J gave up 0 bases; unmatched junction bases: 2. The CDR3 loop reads CACDTVLGDSWDTRQMFF. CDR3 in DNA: TGTGCCTGTGACACCGTACTGGGGGACTCCTGGGACACCCGACAGATGTTTTTC.

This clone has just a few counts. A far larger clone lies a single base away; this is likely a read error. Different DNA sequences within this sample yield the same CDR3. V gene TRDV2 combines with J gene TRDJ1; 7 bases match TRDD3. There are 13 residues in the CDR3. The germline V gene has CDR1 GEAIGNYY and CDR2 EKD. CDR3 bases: TGTGCCTGTGACACCTGGGGGACCGATAAACTTATCTTT. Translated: CACDTWGTDKLIF.

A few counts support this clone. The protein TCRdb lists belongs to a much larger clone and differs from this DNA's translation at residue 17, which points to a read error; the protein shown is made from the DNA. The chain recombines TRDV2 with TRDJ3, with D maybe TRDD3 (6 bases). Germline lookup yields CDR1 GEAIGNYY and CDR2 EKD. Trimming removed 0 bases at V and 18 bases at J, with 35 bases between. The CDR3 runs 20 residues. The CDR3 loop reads CACDTIASGISSWDTRRMFF. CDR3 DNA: TGTGCCTGTGACACCATAGCCTCGGGGATCAGCTCCTGGGACACCCGGCGGATGTTTTTC.

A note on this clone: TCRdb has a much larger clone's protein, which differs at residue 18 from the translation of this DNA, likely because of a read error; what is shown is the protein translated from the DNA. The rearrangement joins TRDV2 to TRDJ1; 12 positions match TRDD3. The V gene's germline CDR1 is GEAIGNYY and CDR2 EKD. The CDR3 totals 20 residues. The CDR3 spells CACDHVGPTGGYSIPDKRIF. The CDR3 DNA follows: TGTGCCTGTGACCACGTCGGGCCTACTGGGGGATACTCAATACCCGATAAACGCATCTTT.

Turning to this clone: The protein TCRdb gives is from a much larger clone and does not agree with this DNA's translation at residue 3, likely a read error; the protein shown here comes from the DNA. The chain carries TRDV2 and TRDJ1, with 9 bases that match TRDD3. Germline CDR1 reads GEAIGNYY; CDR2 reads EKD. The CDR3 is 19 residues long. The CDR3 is CARDTVDWGSPRQEDKLIF. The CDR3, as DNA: TGTGCCCGTGACACCGTCGACTGGGGGAGCCCAAGACAAGAGGATAAACTCATCTTT.

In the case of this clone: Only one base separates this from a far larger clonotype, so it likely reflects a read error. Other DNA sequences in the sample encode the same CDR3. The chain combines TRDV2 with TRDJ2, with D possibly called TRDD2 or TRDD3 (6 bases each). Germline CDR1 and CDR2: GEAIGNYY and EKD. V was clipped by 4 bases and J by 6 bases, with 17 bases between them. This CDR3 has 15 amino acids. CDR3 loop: CACDSLLPGAAQLFF. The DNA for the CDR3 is TGTGCCTGTGATTCGCTCCTACCTGGGGCAGCACAACTCTTCTTT.

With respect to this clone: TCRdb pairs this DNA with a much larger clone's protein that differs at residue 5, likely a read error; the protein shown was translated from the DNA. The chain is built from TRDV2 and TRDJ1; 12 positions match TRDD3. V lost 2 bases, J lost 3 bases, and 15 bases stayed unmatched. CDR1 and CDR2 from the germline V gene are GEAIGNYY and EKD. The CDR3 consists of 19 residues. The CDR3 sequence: CACDNLLGDTRGNADKLIF. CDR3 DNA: TGTGCCTGTGACAATCTGCTGGGGGATACGAGGGGCAACGCCGATAAACTCATCTTT.

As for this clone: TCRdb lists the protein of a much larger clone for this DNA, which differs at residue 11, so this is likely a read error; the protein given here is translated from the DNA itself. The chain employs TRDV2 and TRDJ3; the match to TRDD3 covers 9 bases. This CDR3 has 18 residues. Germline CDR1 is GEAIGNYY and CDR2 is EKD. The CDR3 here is CACDTYWGSSGDTRQMFF. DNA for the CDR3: TGTGCCTGTGACACGTACTGGGGGAGCTCCGGGGACACCCGACAGATGTTTTTC.

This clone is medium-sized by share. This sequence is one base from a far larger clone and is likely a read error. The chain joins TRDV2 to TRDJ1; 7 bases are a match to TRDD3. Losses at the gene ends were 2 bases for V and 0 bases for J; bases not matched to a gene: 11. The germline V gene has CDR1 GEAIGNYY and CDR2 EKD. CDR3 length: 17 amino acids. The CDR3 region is CACDKLGNPSYTDKLIF. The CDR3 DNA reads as TGTGCCTGTGACAAACTGGGGAATCCGTCGTACACCGATAAACTCATCTTT.

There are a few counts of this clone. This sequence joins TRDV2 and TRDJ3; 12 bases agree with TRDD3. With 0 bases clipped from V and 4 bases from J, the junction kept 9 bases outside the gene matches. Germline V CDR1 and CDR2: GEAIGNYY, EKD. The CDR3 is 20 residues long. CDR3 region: CACDTGTGGYTAWDTRQMFF. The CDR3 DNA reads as TGTGCCTGTGACACCGGTACTGGGGGATACACGGCTTGGGACACCCGACAGATGTTTTTC.

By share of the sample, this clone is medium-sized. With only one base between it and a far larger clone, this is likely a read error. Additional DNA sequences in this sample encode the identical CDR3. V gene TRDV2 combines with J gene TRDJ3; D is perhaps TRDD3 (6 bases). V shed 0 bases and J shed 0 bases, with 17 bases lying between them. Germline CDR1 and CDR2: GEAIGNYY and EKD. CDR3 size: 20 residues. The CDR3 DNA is TGTGCCTGTGACACCGGCTGGGGCCAGCCTAGCTCCTGGGACACCCGACAGATGTTTTTC. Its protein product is CACDTGWGQPSSWDTRQMFF.

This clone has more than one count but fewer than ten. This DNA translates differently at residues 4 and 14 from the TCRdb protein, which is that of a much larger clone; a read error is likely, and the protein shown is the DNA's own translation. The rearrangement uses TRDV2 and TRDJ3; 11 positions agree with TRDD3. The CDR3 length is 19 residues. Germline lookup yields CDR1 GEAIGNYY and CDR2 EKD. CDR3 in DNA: TGTGCCTGTGGCATGGTTCTGGGGGATACCTCCTGGGACAACCGACAGATGTTTTTC. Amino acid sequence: CACGMVLGDTSWDNRQMFF.

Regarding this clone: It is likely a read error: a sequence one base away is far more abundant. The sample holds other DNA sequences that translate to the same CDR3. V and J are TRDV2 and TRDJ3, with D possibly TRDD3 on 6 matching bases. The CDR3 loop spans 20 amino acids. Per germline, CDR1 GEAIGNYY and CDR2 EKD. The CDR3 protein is CACDTIASGISSWDTRQMFF. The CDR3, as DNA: TGTGCCTGTGACACCATAGCCTCGGGGATCAGCTCCTGGGATACCCGACAGATGTTTTTC.